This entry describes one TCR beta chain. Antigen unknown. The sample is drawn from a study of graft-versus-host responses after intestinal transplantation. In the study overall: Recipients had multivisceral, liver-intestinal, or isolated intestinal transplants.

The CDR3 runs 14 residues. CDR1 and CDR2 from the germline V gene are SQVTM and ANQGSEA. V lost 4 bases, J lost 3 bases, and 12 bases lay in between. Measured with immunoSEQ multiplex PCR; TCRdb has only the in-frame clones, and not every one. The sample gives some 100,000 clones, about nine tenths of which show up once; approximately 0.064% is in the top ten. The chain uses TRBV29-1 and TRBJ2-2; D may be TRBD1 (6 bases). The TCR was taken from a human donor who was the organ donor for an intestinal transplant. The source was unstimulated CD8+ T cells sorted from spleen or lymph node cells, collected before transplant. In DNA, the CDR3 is TGCAGCGTTGTAACAGGGAAGGACACCGGGGAGCTGTTTTTT. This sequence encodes CSVVTGKDTGELFF.